Included here is one T cell receptor (beta chain) sequence, with context. The data originate from a study of human T cells and chemical hapten exposure. TCRdb redid the calling of the RACE reads with MiXCR, one entry per CDR3 protein. The table shows approximately 91,000 distinct CDR3 sequences, with approximately 10% occurring only once. The time point here: patch test 2, 6 weeks after DPC sensitization. Treatment noted: therapeutic diphenylcyclopropenone sensitization with weekly scalp DPC. This clonotype was obtained from a man in his late teens or twenties with alopecia areata. Some clones in this sample may be carry-over from other donors' samples. The starting material was whole blood, obtained in connection with sensitization to the hapten diphenylcyclopropenone (DPC).

The chain's CDR3 is CSAPSLAGGRDTQYF. DNA of the CDR3: TGCAGTGCACCTTCTCTAGCGGGGGGACGGGATACGCAGTATTTT. The rearrangement links TRBV20-1 to TRBJ2-3; 11 bases map to TRBD2. J lost 6 bases, V lost 6 bases, and 11 bases had no gene match. This CDR3 region has 15 residues. Germline lookup yields CDR1 DFQATT and CDR2 SNEGSKA (reference sequence).